The clone carrying this TCR beta chain has at least ten counts. Its specificity is unknown. This specimen comes from a study of human T cells and chemical hapten exposure. Study-wide results and caveats: The study found expanded TCRs formed significantly more large CDR3 similarity clusters than controls. No shift was seen in TCRs above 1 in 1000 frequency with DPC sensitization.

It was the library that attached unique molecular identifiers to individual cDNA molecules. Using its own MiXCR run on the RACE reads, TCRdb lists one record per CDR3 protein. The repertoire has tens of thousands of distinct CDR3 sequences, roughly 12% of them found once; the top ten carry 1.9%. Indicated time point: pre-sensitization, week 0. Indicated treatment: therapeutic diphenylcyclopropenone sensitization with weekly scalp DPC. Total RNA was isolated from whole blood that had not been fractionated. Prior to application of each patch test, blood was drawn. Germline assignment: CDR1 LGHDT and CDR2 YNNKEL (reference sequence). Trimming took 1 base from V and 2 from J, leaving 8 bases between them. This CDR3 is built from 14 residues.

The sample in question was whole blood, obtained in connection with sensitization to the hapten diphenylcyclopropenone (DPC). This receptor was taken from a woman aged 40 to 49 with alopecia areata. Some clones in this sample may be carry-over from other donors' samples. The genes are TRBV3-1 and TRBJ2-5, with D possibly TRBD2 on 6 matching bases. The CDR3 is CASSQGTIQETQYF. The CDR3 bases are TGTGCCAGCAGCCAAGGGACTATTCAAGAGACCCAGTACTTC.